This is a list of T cell receptor beta chains from one sample in a study of shared clonotypes between healthy human individuals. Sequencing was performed with immunoSEQ multiplex PCR; in TCRdb, only in-frame clones are kept and a portion is missing. The repertoire holds under 2,500,000 clones, more than 90% seen once, with about 0.13% in the top ten. Material: naive CD4+ T cells sorted from blood. The receptors were sampled from a man between 18 and 29 years old in good health. Each CDR3 is given with its conserved first and last residue. A D gene is named only where the DNA matches it firmly. Only some rows state a clone size, as once, few, many or a class for expanded clones.

v_gene	j_gene	d_gene	abundance	CDR3aa	CDR3nt
TRBV5-4	TRBJ2-7	NA	NA	CAKMDEQYF	TGTGCCAAAATGGACGAGCAGTACTTC
TRBV6-1	TRBJ1-2	NA	NA	CASSRAPDYGYTF	TGTGCCAGCAGTAGGGCCCCAGACTATGGCTACACCTTC
TRBV11-2	TRBJ1-6	NA	once	CASSRTPSGSPLHF	TGTGCCAGCAGTCGGACACCGAGCGGGTCACCCCTCCACTTT
TRBV7-7	TRBJ2-2	TRBD2	NA	CASSKTPVLAGWNTGELFF	TGTGCTAGCAGCAAGACCCCCGTACTAGCGGGGTGGAACACCGGGGAGCTGTTTTTT
TRBV10-3	TRBJ2-7	NA	NA	CAISGRQRWTDEQYF	TGTGCCATCAGTGGCCGACAGCGATGGACCGACGAGCAGTACTTC
TRBV10-3	TRBJ1-1	NA	NA	CAITGALNTEAFF	TGTGCCATCACGGGGGCTCTGAACACTGAAGCTTTCTTT
TRBV2	TRBJ2-1	NA	NA	CASRRAGIYNEQFF	TGTGCCAGCCGCAGGGCAGGGATATACAATGAGCAGTTCTTC
TRBV2	TRBJ2-1	TRBD2	NA	CASSAGLAGGNEQFF	TGTGCCAGCAGTGCGGGACTAGCGGGGGGGAATGAGCAGTTCTTC
TRBV6-5	TRBJ1-2	NA	NA	CASSRGNGYTF	TGTGCCAGCAGTCGCGGCAATGGCTACACCTTC
TRBV30	TRBJ2-7	TRBD1	once	CAWRDRAYEQYF	TGTGCCTGGAGGGACAGGGCCTACGAGCAGTACTTC
TRBV14	TRBJ2-1	NA	NA	CASSQLGYSYNEQFF	TGTGCCAGCAGCCAACTAGGCTACTCCTACAATGAGCAGTTCTTC
TRBV14	TRBJ2-2	NA	NA	CASSQSKRQVGDTGELFF	TGTGCCAGCAGCCAATCAAAAAGACAAGTCGGGGACACCGGGGAGCTGTTTTTT
TRBV7-9	TRBJ1-4	NA	NA	CASSTRGDVNEKLFF	TGTGCCAGCAGCACCCGGGGGGACGTAAATGAAAAACTGTTTTTT
TRBV10-1	TRBJ2-3	TRBD2	NA	CASSLHGGGSTDTQYF	TGCGCCAGCAGCCTCCACGGCGGGGGTAGCACAGATACGCAGTATTTT
TRBV9	TRBJ2-3	NA	NA	CASSVVHGDTQYF	TGTGCCAGCAGCGTAGTCCATGGAGATACGCAGTATTTT
TRBV5-1	TRBJ2-7	NA	NA	CASSFSSDKYEQYF	TGCGCCAGCAGCTTTTCCAGCGACAAGTACGAGCAGTACTTC
TRBV5-6	TRBJ2-2	NA	NA	CASSRKGKGTGELFF	TGTGCCAGCAGCCGCAAGGGGAAGGGAACCGGGGAGCTGTTTTTT
TRBV30	TRBJ1-3	NA	NA	CARRAQAGNTIYF	TGTGCCCGGAGGGCGCAAGCTGGAAACACCATATATTTT
TRBV5-6	TRBJ1-1	NA	NA	CASSVNTEAFF	TGTGCCAGCAGCGTTAACACTGAAGCTTTCTTT
TRBV18	TRBJ1-2	NA	NA	CASSPLAGPYGYTF	TGTGCCAGCTCACCACTGGCAGGACCCTATGGCTACACCTTC
TRBV2	TRBJ2-3	NA	NA	CASVRGTGTDTQYF	TGTGCCAGCGTGCGGGGAACCGGCACAGATACGCAGTATTTT
TRBV4-3	TRBJ2-3	TRBD2	NA	CASSQDLVSGGAGRNTQYF	TGCGCCAGCAGCCAAGATCTAGTGTCCGGAGGAGCGGGACGAAATACGCAGTATTTT
TRBV5-1	TRBJ1-5	TRBD1	few	CASSLEGGGNQPQHF	TGCGCCAGCAGCTTGGAAGGGGGCGGCAATCAGCCCCAGCATTTT
TRBV5-1	TRBJ1-1	NA	NA	CASSLESGINTEAFF	TGCGCCAGCAGCTTGGAGTCAGGGATTAACACTGAAGCTTTCTTT
TRBV5-1	TRBJ1-5	NA	NA	CASSVDGFNQPQHF	TGCGCCAGCAGCGTGGACGGATTCAATCAGCCCCAGCATTTT
TRBV5-1	TRBJ2-2	TRBD1	NA	CASSPGGRNTGELFF	TGCGCCAGCAGCCCAGGGGGCCGAAACACCGGGGAGCTGTTTTTT
TRBV6-5	TRBJ2-7	NA	once	CASSYSSSGYEQYF	TGTGCCAGCAGTTACTCGAGTTCGGGCTACGAGCAGTACTTC
TRBV11-1	TRBJ2-3	NA	once	CASSLAFLGERPDTQYF	TGTGCCAGCAGCTTAGCTTTTTTGGGGGAGCGTCCAGATACGCAGTATTTT
TRBV7-6	TRBJ2-2	TRBD2	NA	CASSLLAGGATGELFF	TGTGCCAGCAGTCTACTAGCGGGCGGTGCAACCGGGGAGCTGTTTTTT
TRBV30	TRBJ2-7	NA	NA	CAWSDSFWAEYHF	TGTGCCTGGAGTGATAGTTTTTGGGCAGAGTACCATTTC
TRBV7-8	TRBJ2-7	NA	NA	CASSLLGEGNYEQYF	TGTGCCAGCAGCTTACTTGGCGAGGGAAACTACGAGCAGTACTTC
TRBV21-1	TRBJ2-7	NA	NA	CASSKALSTGLSYEQYF	TGTGCCAGCAGCAAAGCGCTGTCAACCGGGCTTTCCTACGAGCAGTACTTC
TRBV7-7	TRBJ2-5	TRBD1	NA	CASSEDRGRLETQYF	TGTGCTAGCAGCGAAGACAGGGGGCGCCTAGAGACCCAGTACTTC
TRBV10-3	TRBJ2-7	NA	NA	CAISEGQWNEQYF	TGTGCCATCAGTGAGGGGCAATGGAACGAGCAGTACTTC
TRBV28	TRBJ1-1	NA	NA	CASNSRGTEAFF	TGTGCCAGCAACAGCCGGGGGACTGAAGCTTTCTTT
TRBV18	TRBJ2-7	TRBD1	once	CASSPQGAGSYEQYF	TGTGCCAGCTCACCCCAGGGGGCAGGGTCGTACGAGCAGTACTTC
TRBV6-1	TRBJ2-7	TRBD1	NA	CASSEAGWTGLYEQYF	TGTGCCAGCAGTGAAGCGGGATGGACAGGGCTCTACGAGCAGTACTTC
TRBV5-4	TRBJ1-1	NA	NA	CASSPSSGRDTEAFF	TGTGCCAGCAGCCCCTCCTCGGGACGAGACACTGAAGCTTTCTTT
TRBV2	TRBJ1-4	NA	NA	CASRRTSTNEKLFF	TGTGCCAGCAGGCGAACTTCAACTAATGAAAAACTGTTTTTT
TRBV10-3	TRBJ2-1	TRBD2	NA	CAISRTSGIDEQFF	TGTGCCATCAGTCGGACTAGCGGGATCGATGAGCAGTTCTTC
TRBV6-5	TRBJ1-1	NA	NA	CASSYRSFDTEAFF	TGTGCCAGCAGTTACCGATCGTTCGACACTGAAGCTTTCTTT
TRBV5-1	TRBJ2-7	NA	NA	CASSLAPGAYEQYF	TGCGCCAGCAGCTTGGCGCCCGGAGCCTACGAGCAGTACTTC
TRBV5-1	TRBJ1-3	NA	NA	CASSLASGNTIYF	TGCGCCAGCAGCTTGGCATCTGGAAACACCATATATTTT
TRBV28	TRBJ2-3	TRBD2	NA	CASSSGTSGRAGGDTQYF	TGTGCCAGCAGTTCCGGGACTAGCGGGAGGGCTGGGGGAGATACGCAGTATTTT
TRBV30	TRBJ2-7	NA	NA	CACQPGSPSVYEQYF	TGTGCCTGCCAGCCGGGTTCCCCGTCGGTCTACGAGCAGTACTTC
TRBV5-4	TRBJ1-2	TRBD1	few	CASSLKEGAGGYTF	TGTGCCAGCAGCTTGAAGGAGGGGGCTGGTGGCTACACCTTC
TRBV28	TRBJ2-4	TRBD2	NA	CASSVAGTHGVQYF	TGTGCCAGCAGTGTAGCGGGGACCCACGGCGTTCAGTACTTC
TRBV5-4	TRBJ1-6	NA	few	CASSLWESPLHF	TGTGCCAGCAGCTTGTGGGAATCACCCCTCCACTTT